A selection of T cell receptor beta chains follows, all from one sample in a study of PD-1 blockade in classical Hodgkin lymphoma. The data were produced by immunoSEQ multiplex PCR, yet TCRdb's version contains in-frame clones alone and is incomplete. The table includes 20,000 or so clones, around 84% detected once. The material was peripheral blood mononuclear cells (PBMCs), obtained before the fourth cycle of nivolumab. Receptors originate from a human donor with classical Hodgkin lymphoma. Each CDR3 is given with its conserved first and last residue. D genes are given only for firm matches. Clone size, where shown, is once, few, many, or a class for clones that have expanded.

size | J | V | D | CDR3 | DNA
. | TRBJ2-1 | TRBV28 | TRBD2 | CASSWTSGRNEQFF | TGTGCCAGCAGTTGGACTAGCGGGAGGAATGAGCAGTTCTTC
. | TRBJ2-5 | TRBV29-1 | . | CSVEQETQYF | TGCAGCGTCGAACAAGAGACCCAGTACTTC
once | TRBJ2-7 | TRBV18 | TRBD2 | CASSPTAGEGEQYF | TGTGCCAGCTCACCAACAGCGGGGGAGGGCGAGCAGTACTTC
. | TRBJ2-7 | TRBV4-1 | . | CASSQELDRLYEQYF | TGCGCCAGCAGCCAAGAGTTGGACAGACTCTACGAGCAGTACTTC
. | TRBJ1-1 | TRBV4-1 | . | CASSQGAAMNTEAFF | TGCGCCAGCAGCCAAGGGGCAGCCATGAACACTGAAGCTTTCTTT
. | TRBJ1-1 | TRBV9 | . | CASSPQGLVTEAFF | TGTGCCAGCAGCCCCCAGGGTTTGGTAACTGAAGCTTTCTTT
once | TRBJ1-2 | TRBV18 | . | CASGASYGYTF | TGTGCCAGCGGGGCTTCATATGGCTACACCTTC
. | TRBJ2-2 | TRBV28 | . | CASSWGANTGELFF | TGTGCCAGCAGTTGGGGCGCGAACACCGGGGAGCTGTTTTTT
. | TRBJ2-7 | TRBV13 | TRBD1 | CASSLRGLIRGEQYF | TGTGCCAGCAGCTTGAGGGGGCTAATACGGGGCGAGCAGTACTTC
once | TRBJ1-1 | TRBV2 | . | CASSLRTANTEAFF | TGTGCCAGCAGTTTAAGGACGGCGAACACTGAAGCTTTCTTT
. | TRBJ2-1 | TRBV7-9 | . | CASSNRDGGRNEQFF | TGTGCCAGCAGCAACCGGGACGGGGGGCGGAATGAGCAGTTCTTC
. | TRBJ2-5 | TRBV23-1 | TRBD1 | CASKANRGEETQYF | TGCGCCAGCAAAGCAAACAGGGGCGAAGAGACCCAGTACTTC
. | TRBJ1-2 | TRBV28 | . | CASSLRDYGYTF | TGTGCCAGCAGTTTGCGCGACTATGGCTACACCTTC
. | TRBJ1-3 | TRBV12-5 | TRBD1 | CASGSTSAGTGDTGNTIYF | TGTGCTAGTGGTTCGACCTCCGCCGGGACAGGGGACACTGGAAACACCATATATTTT
. | TRBJ2-5 | TRBV7-9 | . | CASSLQETQYF | TGTGCCAGCAGCTTACAAGAGACCCAGTACTTC
. | TRBJ2-1 | TRBV9 | TRBD2 | CASSTSGSTYNEQFF | TGTGCCAGCAGCACTAGCGGGAGTACCTACAATGAGCAGTTCTTC
. | TRBJ2-5 | TRBV9 | . | CASSVTQGHQETQYF | TGTGCCAGCAGCGTAACACAGGGTCATCAAGAGACCCAGTACTTC
. | TRBJ2-5 | TRBV5-1 | TRBD1 | CASSFDRVGTQYF | TGCGCCAGCAGCTTTGACAGGGTTGGGACCCAGTACTTC
few | TRBJ2-7 | TRBV4-3 | . | CASSQEGGTREQYF | TGCGCCAGCAGCCAAGAAGGAGGGACCCGAGAGCAGTACTTC
. | TRBJ2-2 | TRBV9 | . | CASRTDGNTGELFF | TGTGCCAGCAGGACGGACGGAAACACCGGGGAGCTGTTTTTT
few | TRBJ2-7 | TRBV7-6 | TRBD2 | CASSLAPDNSGAYEQYF | TGTGCCAGCAGCTTAGCGCCTGATAATAGCGGGGCCTACGAGCAGTACTTC
. | TRBJ1-2 | TRBV4-3 | . | CASSQDYRGVDGYTF | TGCGCCAGCAGCCAAGATTACCGGGGAGTAGATGGCTACACCTTC
. | TRBJ1-4 | TRBV6-1 | . | CASRGGSTNEKLFF | TGTGCCAGCAGGGGGGGCTCAACTAATGAAAAACTGTTTTTT
. | TRBJ2-3 | TRBV5-6 | TRBD2 | CASSLGVAGGPTQYF | TGTGCCAGCAGCTTGGGAGTAGCGGGAGGACCTACGCAGTATTTT
. | TRBJ2-1 | TRBV18 | . | CASSPPVWREQFF | TGTGCCAGCTCACCTCCCGTTTGGCGTGAGCAGTTCTTC
once | TRBJ2-6 | TRBV4-1 | . | CASSQRGALGDSGANVLTF | TGCGCCAGCAGCCAACGAGGCGCCCTTGGAGACTCTGGGGCCAACGTCCTGACTTTC
few | TRBJ1-6 | TRBV7-9 | . | CASSLGSPLHF | TGTGCCAGCAGCTTGGGTTCACCCCTCCACTTT
. | TRBJ2-7 | TRBV2 | TRBD1 | CASTPYRDRVFEQYF | TGTGCCAGCACGCCTTACCGGGACAGGGTTTTCGAGCAGTACTTC
. | TRBJ2-3 | TRBV7-6 | TRBD2 | CASSSHGTRDTQYF | TGTGCCAGCAGCTCGCACGGGACTAGAGATACGCAGTATTTT
. | TRBJ2-7 | TRBV4-1 | . | CASSSNRDEQYF | TGCGCCAGCAGCTCCAACCGGGACGAGCAGTACTTC
. | TRBJ2-7 | TRBV27 | . | CASSLGQSYEQYF | TGTGCCAGCAGTTTAGGACAGTCCTACGAGCAGTACTTC
once | TRBJ2-1 | TRBV6-5 | TRBD2 | CASSWGLAGNEQFF | TGTGCCAGCAGCTGGGGACTAGCGGGAAATGAGCAGTTCTTC
. | TRBJ2-2 | TRBV6-6 | TRBD1 | CASSFIRGRGAGELFF | TGTGCCAGCAGTTTTATCAGGGGGCGTGGGGCCGGGGAGCTGTTTTTT
once | TRBJ1-1 | TRBV7-9 | TRBD1 | CASSLGQDRGLANTEAFF | TGTGCCAGCAGCTTAGGACAGGACAGGGGGCTAGCGAACACTGAAGCTTTCTTT
. | TRBJ2-3 | TRBV7-2 | . | CASSSRIANTQYF | TGTGCCAGCAGCTCTAGAATCGCAAATACGCAGTATTTT
. | TRBJ1-2 | TRBV11-2 | . | CASMERVGYTF | TGTGCCAGCATGGAGAGGGTTGGCTACACCTTC
. | TRBJ2-1 | TRBV5-1 | . | CASSLERGNPIHNEQFF | TGCGCCAGCAGCTTGGAACGCGGGAATCCTATTCACAATGAGCAGTTCTTC
once | TRBJ2-2 | TRBV6-5 | . | CASGPLYLNTGELFF | TGTGCCAGTGGCCCTCTTTACCTAAACACCGGGGAGCTGTTTTTT
. | TRBJ1-6 | TRBV2 | . | CASLMDYSPLHF | TGTGCCAGCCTTATGGATTATTCACCCCTCCACTTT
. | TRBJ1-1 | TRBV7-5 | . | CVRSLYGENTEAFF | TGTGTCAGAAGCTTATATGGAGAGAACACTGAAGCTTTCTTT
few | TRBJ2-3 | TRBV11-2 | . | CASSFVVGGPSGTQYF | TGTGCCAGCAGCTTTGTCGTCGGGGGGCCCTCCGGTACGCAGTATTTT
. | TRBJ2-7 | TRBV29-1 | TRBD1 | CSATGQGANEQYF | TGCAGCGCCACAGGACAGGGGGCGAACGAGCAGTACTTC
. | TRBJ2-6 | TRBV4-2 | TRBD2 | CASSPEGLANSGANVLTF | TGTGCCAGCAGCCCAGAGGGACTAGCCAACTCTGGGGCCAACGTCCTGACTTTC
. | TRBJ2-7 | TRBV7-9 | TRBD2 | CASSLRGGRDYHTYEQYF | TGTGCCAGCAGCCTCCGAGGAGGCCGGGACTATCATACCTACGAGCAGTACTTC
. | TRBJ2-1 | TRBV2 | . | CASSSTIHEQFF | TGTGCCAGCAGTTCCACTATTCACGAGCAGTTCTTC
. | TRBJ1-2 | TRBV9 | . | CASSPDGYYGYTF | TGTGCCAGCAGCCCCGATGGGTACTATGGCTACACCTTC
. | TRBJ1-4 | TRBV2 | . | CASKGQSEKLFF | TGTGCCAGCAAGGGGCAGTCGGAAAAACTGTTTTTT
. | TRBJ1-1 | TRBV27 | . | CASLDRLNTEAFF | TGTGCCAGCCTAGACAGATTGAACACTGAAGCTTTCTTT
. | TRBJ2-7 | TRBV7-9 | . | CASSLVAQHEQYF | TGTGCCAGCAGCTTAGTGGCACAGCACGAGCAGTACTTC
. | TRBJ2-3 | TRBV5-1 | . | CASSLVGHTDTQYF | TGCGCCAGCAGCTTGGTTGGCCACACAGATACGCAGTATTTT
. | TRBJ1-2 | TRBV22-1 | . | CPGRCTGKRKTYGYTF | TGTCCTGGGAGGTGTACGGGAAAGAGAAAGACCTATGGCTACACCTTC
. | TRBJ1-2 | TRBV10-3 | TRBD1 | CAISESLAGQGVYTF | TGTGCCATCAGTGAGTCTTTGGCAGGACAGGGCGTCTACACCTTC
once | TRBJ2-1 | TRBV4-3 | . | CASSQDGNRYNEQFF | TGCGCCAGCAGCCAAGACGGGAATAGATACAATGAGCAGTTCTTC
. | TRBJ2-7 | TRBV5-6 | . | CASSLGYEQYF | TGTGCCAGCAGCTTAGGCTACGAGCAGTACTTC